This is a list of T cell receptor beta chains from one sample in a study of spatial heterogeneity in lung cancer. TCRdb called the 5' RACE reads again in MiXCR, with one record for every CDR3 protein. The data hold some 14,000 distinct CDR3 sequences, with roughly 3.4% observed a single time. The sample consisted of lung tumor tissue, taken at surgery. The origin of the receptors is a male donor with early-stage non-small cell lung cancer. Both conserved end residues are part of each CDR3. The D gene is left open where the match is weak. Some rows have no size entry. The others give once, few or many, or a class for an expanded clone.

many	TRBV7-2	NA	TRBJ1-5	TGTGCCAGCAGCTTAGAAGGCCTGGGGAAGCCCCAGCATTTT	CASSLEGLGKPQHF
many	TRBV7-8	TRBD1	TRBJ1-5	TGTGCCAGCAGCTTAGTACAGGGGAATCAGCCCCAGCATTTT	CASSLVQGNQPQHF
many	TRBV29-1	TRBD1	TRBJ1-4	TGCAGCGTTGGGAGACAGGGGACTAATGAAAAACTGTTTTTT	CSVGRQGTNEKLFF
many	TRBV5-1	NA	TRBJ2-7	TGCGCCAGCAGCTTGGCGGGCATTTCGTACTTC	CASSLAGISYF
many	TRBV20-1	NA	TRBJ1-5	TGCAGTGCTCGCGCGGGTTATCAGCCCCAGCATTTT	CSARAGYQPQHF
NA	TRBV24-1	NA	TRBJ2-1	TGTGCCACCAGTGATCGATACAATGAGCAGTTCTTC	CATSDRYNEQFF
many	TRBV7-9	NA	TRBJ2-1	TGTGCCAGCAGCTCCTTCTCCGGGGAACACAATGAGCAGTTCTTC	CASSSFSGEHNEQFF
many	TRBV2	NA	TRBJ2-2	TGTGCCAGCAGTGCTCCGTGGAGTAGTAAGAACACCGGGGAGCTGTTTTTT	CASSAPWSSKNTGELFF
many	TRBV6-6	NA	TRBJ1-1	TGTGCCAGCAGCACCGTGGTGGGGGAGGCCACTGAAGCTTTCTTT	CASSTVVGEATEAFF
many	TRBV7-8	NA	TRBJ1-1	TGTGCCAGCAGCCTCAGAGGGGGATCGGGGGACACTGAAGCTTTCTTT	CASSLRGGSGDTEAFF
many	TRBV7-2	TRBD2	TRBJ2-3	TGTGCCAGCAGCTTGACTAGCGGGAGGACAGATACGCAGTATTTT	CASSLTSGRTDTQYF
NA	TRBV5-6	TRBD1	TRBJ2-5	TGTGCCAGCAGCTTGAGGGGACAGCAAAAAGAGACCCAGTACTTC	CASSLRGQQKETQYF
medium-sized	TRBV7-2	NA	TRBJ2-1	TGTGCCAGCACGGTGGGGGGGCCCGGTGAGCAGTTCTTC	CASTVGGPGEQFF
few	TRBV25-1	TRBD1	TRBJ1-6	TGTGCCAGCAGTGGGGACAGGTGTTCACCCCTCCACTTT	CASSGDRCSPLHF
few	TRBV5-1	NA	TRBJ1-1	TGCGCCAGCAGATCGGATGCTGGGGGGAGCACTGAAGCTTTCTTT	CASRSDAGGSTEAFF
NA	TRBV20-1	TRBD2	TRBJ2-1	TGCAGTGCTAGATCCTTAGCGGGAGGTTCCTACAATGAGCAGTTCTTC	CSARSLAGGSYNEQFF
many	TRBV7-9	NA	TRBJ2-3	TGTGCCAGCAGCTTAGCGGGGGGCACAGATACGCAGTATTTT	CASSLAGGTDTQYF
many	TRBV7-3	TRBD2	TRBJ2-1	TGTGCCAGCAGCTTAGCTAGCGGGAGGAATGAGCAGTTCTTC	CASSLASGRNEQFF
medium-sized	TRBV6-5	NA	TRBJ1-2	TGTGCCAGCAGTTACGGTCTGAGGGGCGATGGCTACACCTTC	CASSYGLRGDGYTF
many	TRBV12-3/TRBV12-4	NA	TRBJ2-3	TGTGCCAGCAGTTTGGACCTAGCCCCGGGTACGCAGTATTTT	CASSLDLAPGTQYF
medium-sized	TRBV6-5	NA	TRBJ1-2	TGTGCCAGCAGTTCCCGGGTCGGTGGCTACACCTTC	CASSSRVGGYTF
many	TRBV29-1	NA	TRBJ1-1	TGCAGCGTCGGCGGCGGCCAGCGGAACACTGAAGCTTTCTTT	CSVGGGQRNTEAFF
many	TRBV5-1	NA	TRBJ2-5	TGCGCCAGCAGTGACAGTTTGCGAGAGACCCAGTACTTC	CASSDSLRETQYF
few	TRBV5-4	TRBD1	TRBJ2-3	TGTGCCAGCAGTCGAGCGACAGGGCTCCGATGTACGGATACGCAGTATTTT	CASSRATGLRCTDTQYF
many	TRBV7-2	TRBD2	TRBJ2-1	TGTGCCAGCAGCTGGGGACTAGCGGGGGGTGGAAATGAGCAGTTCTTC	CASSWGLAGGGNEQFF
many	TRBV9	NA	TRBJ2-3	TGTGCCAGCAGCGAACTGGCAGATACGCAGTATTTT	CASSELADTQYF
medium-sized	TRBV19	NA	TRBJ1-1	TGTGCCAGTAGTCCTACGGGATTCTTCACTGAAGCTTTCTTT	CASSPTGFFTEAFF
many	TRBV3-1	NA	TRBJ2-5	TGTGCCAGCAGCCTGATGACGGGGGATCGGAGGGGGACCCAGTACTTC	CASSLMTGDRRGTQYF
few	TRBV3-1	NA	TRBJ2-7	TGTGCCAGCAGCCAAGATCCTGGGGGCTACGAGCAGTACTTC	CASSQDPGGYEQYF
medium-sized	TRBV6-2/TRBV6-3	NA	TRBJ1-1	TGTGCCAGCAGTTACTCGTCAGGTCCCACTGAAGCTTTCTTT	CASSYSSGPTEAFF
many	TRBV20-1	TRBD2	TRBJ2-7	TGCAGTGCTAGGATGCTAGCGGGCCGCTACGAGCAGTACTTC	CSARMLAGRYEQYF
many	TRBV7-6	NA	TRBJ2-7	TGTGCCAGCAGCATAGGGAACGAGCAGTACTTC	CASSIGNEQYF
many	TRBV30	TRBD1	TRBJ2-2	TGTGCCTGGAGAGGGGGCCTCGGCACCGGGGAGCTGTTTTTT	CAWRGGLGTGELFF
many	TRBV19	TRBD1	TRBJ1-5	TGTGCCAGTAGTGGTATGGGACAGGTAGCGCTGCAGCCCCAGCATTTT	CASSGMGQVALQPQHF
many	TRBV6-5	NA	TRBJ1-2	TGTGCCAGCAGACGGGACGGAGCTAACTATGGCTACACCTTC	CASRRDGANYGYTF
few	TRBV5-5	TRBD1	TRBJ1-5	TGTGCCAGCAGCCTGGGGACAGGGCAGTGGCAGCCCCAGCATTTT	CASSLGTGQWQPQHF
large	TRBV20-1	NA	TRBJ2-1	TGCAGTGCGGACACGGTTCGTGAGCAGTTCTTC	CSADTVREQFF
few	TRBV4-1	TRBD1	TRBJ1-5	TGCGCCAGCAGCCAGGGACAGGGGCGGGATCAGCCCCAGCATTTT	CASSQGQGRDQPQHF
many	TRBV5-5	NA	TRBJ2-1	TGTGCCAGCAGCTTGAGTCCGAACAATGAGCAGTTCTTC	CASSLSPNNEQFF
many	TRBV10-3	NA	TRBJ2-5	TGTGCCATCAGTGAGTCGTCTCGGGGGCAACAAGAGACCCAGTACTTC	CAISESSRGQQETQYF
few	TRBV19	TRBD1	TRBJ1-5	TGTGCCAGTAGTATCAGGGGACAGGGTGGTCAGCCCCAGCATTTT	CASSIRGQGGQPQHF
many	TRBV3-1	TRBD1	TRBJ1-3	TGTGCCAGCAGCGGACAGGTCGTCTCTGGAAACACCATATATTTT	CASSGQVVSGNTIYF
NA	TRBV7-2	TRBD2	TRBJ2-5	TGTGCCAGCAGCTTATTGTGGGGGGGCCAAGAGACCCAGTACTTC	CASSLLWGGQETQYF
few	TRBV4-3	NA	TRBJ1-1	TGCGCCAGCAGCCCCGGACCGAGGAACACTGAAGCTTTCTTT	CASSPGPRNTEAFF
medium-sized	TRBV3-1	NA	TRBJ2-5	TGTGCCAGCAGCCGGGCCGGGACCGCAGAGACCCAGTACTTC	CASSRAGTAETQYF
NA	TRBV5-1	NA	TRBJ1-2	TGCGCCAGCAGCTTGGGCGGGCCTTTAAGCTATGGCGACACCTTC	CASSLGGPLSYGDTF
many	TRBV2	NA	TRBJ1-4	TGTGCCAGCGGGTCAACGGGGTCAACTAATGAAAAACTGTTTTTT	CASGSTGSTNEKLFF
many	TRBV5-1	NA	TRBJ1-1	TGCGCCAGCAGCTGGGCCCGGAACACTGAAGCTTTCTTT	CASSWARNTEAFF
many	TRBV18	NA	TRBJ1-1	TGTGCCAGCTCACTCCGGACGGGGATGAACACTGAAGCTTTCTTT	CASSLRTGMNTEAFF
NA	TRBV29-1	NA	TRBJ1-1	TGCAGCGTTGAAAGGGGAAGTAACACTGAAGCTTTCTTT	CSVERGSNTEAFF
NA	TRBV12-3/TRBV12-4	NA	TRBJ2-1	TGTGCCAGCAGTTTACCAGGATCTGCCCACGTTCGTTCTGAGCAGTTCTTC	CASSLPGSAHVRSEQFF
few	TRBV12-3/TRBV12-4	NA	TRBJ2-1	TGTGCCAGCAGTACCGGAGTTGGGCAGTTCTTC	CASSTGVGQFF
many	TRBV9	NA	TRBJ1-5	TGTGCCAGCAGTCAAACCCCCACTCCTCAGCCCCAGCATTTT	CASSQTPTPQPQHF
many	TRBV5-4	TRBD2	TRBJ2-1	TGTGCCAGCAGCATTTACCTAGCGGGGGCCTACAATGAGCAGTTCTTC	CASSIYLAGAYNEQFF
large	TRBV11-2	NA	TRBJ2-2	TGTGCCAGCAGCTTCACCGGGCCGGTCGGGGAGCTGTTTTTT	CASSFTGPVGELFF